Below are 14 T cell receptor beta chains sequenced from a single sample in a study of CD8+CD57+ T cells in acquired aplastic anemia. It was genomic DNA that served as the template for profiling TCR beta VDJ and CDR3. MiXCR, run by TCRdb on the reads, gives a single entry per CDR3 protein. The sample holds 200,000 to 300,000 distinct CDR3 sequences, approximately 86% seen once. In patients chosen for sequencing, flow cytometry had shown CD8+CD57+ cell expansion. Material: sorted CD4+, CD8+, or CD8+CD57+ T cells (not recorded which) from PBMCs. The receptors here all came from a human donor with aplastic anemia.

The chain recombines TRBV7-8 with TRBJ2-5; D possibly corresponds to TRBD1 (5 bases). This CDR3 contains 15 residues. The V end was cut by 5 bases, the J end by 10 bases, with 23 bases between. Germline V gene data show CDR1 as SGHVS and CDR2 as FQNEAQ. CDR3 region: CASSARAGPQANQYF. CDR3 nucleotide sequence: TGTGCCAGCAGCGCCCGGGCAGGGCCCCAAGCGAACCAGTACTTC.

CDR3 sequence: CASSWDGGSNYGYFF. Here the CDR3 DNA reads TGTGCCAGCAGCTGGGATGGAGGGTCAAACTATGGCTACTTCTTT. The V and J genes are TRBV7-9 and TRBJ1-1; D ambiguous. Germline V gene sequence: CDR1 SEHNR, CDR2 FQNEAQ (reference sequence). Trimming removed 4 bases at V and 14 bases at J, with 26 bases between. This CDR3 is built from 15 residues.

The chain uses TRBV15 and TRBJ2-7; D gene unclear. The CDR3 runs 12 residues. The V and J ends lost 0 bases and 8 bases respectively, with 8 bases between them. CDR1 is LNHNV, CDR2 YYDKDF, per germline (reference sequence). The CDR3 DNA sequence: TGTGCCACCAGCAGAGATCGAGAGCAGCAGTACTTC. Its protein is CATSRDREQQYF. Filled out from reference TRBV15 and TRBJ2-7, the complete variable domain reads DAMVIQNPRYQVTQFGKPVTLSCSQTLNHNVMYWYQQKSSQAPKLLFHYYDKDFNNEADTPDNFQSRRPNTSFCFLDIRSPGLGDTAMYLCATSRDREQQYFGPGTRLTVT.

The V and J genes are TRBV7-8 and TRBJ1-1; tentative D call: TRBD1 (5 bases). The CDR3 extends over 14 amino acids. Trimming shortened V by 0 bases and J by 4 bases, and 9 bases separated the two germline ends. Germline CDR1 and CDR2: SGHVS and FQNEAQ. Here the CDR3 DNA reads TGTGCCAGCAGCTTAGCGGGACGTGTCACTGAAGCTTTCTTT. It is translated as CASSLAGRVTEAFF. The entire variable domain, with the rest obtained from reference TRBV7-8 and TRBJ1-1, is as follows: GAGVSQSPRYKVAKRGQDVALRCDPISGHVSLFWYQQALGQGPEFLTYFQNEAQLDKSGLPSDRFFAERPEGSVSTLKIQRTQQEDSAVYLCASSLAGRVTEAFFGQGTRLTVV.

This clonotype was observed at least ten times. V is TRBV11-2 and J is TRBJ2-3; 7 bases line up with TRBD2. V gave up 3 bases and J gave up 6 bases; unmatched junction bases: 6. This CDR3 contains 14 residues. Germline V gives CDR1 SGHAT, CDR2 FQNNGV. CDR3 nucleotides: TGTGCCAGCAGCTTGGGGGGAGGGTCCGATACGCAGTATTTT. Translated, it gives CASSLGGGSDTQYF.

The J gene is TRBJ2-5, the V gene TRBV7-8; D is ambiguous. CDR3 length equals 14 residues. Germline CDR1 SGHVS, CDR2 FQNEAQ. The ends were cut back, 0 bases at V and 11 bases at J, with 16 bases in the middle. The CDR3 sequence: CASSLAAGQDTQYF. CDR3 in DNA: TGTGCCAGCAGCTTAGCCGCAGGCCAAGATACGCAGTACTTC.

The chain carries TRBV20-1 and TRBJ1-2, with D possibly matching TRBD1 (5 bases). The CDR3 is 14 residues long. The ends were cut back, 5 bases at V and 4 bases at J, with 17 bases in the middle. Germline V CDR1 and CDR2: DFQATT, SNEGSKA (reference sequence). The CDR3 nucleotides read TGCAGTGCTCCTCCCGGGACTAGAATCTATGGCTACACCTTC. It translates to CSAPPGTRIYGYTF.

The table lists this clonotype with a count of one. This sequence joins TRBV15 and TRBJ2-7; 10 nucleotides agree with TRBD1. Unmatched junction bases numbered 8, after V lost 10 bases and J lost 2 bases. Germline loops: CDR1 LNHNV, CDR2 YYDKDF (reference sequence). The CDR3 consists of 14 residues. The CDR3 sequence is CASTCGTGAYEQYF. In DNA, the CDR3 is TGTGCCAGCACCTGCGGGACAGGGGCCTACGAGCAGTACTTC. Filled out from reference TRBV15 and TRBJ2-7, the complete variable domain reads DAMVIQNPRYQVTQFGKPVTLSCSQTLNHNVMYWYQQKSSQAPKLLFHYYDKDFNNEADTPDNFQSRRPNTSFCFLDIRSPGLGDTAMYLCASTCGTGAYEQYFGPGTRLTVT.

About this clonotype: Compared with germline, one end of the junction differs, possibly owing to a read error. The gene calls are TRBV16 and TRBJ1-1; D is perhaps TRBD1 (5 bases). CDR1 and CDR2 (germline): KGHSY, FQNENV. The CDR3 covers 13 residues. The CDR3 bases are TGTGCCAGCAGCCATCGGGACTGGGTGGGAGCTTTCTTC. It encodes CASSHRDWVGAFF.

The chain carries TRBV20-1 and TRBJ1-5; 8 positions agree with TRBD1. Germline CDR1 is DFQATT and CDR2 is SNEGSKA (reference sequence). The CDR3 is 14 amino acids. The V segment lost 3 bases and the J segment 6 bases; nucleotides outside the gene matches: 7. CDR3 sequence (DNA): TGCAGTGCTAGGTCAGACAGGGGTAGTCAGCCCCAGCATTTT. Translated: CSARSDRGSQPQHF.

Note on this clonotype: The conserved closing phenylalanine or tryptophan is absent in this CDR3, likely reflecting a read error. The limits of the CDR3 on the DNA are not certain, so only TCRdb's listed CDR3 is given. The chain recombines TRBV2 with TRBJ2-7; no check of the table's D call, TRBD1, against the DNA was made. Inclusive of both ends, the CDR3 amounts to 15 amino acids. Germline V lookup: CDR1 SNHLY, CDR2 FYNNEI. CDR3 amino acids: CASGDGGTDTHDFYS.

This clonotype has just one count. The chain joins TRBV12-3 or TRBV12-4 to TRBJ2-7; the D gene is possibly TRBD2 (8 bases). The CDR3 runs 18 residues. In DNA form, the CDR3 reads TGTGCCAGCAGTTTAACCCGGGAGGGGACAGCCCTTTCCTACGAGCGGTACGTC. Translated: CASSLTREGTALSYERYV.

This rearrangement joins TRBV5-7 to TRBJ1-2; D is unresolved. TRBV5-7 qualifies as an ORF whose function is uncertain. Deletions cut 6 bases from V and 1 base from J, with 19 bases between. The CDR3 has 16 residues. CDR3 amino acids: CASNFNRTEINYGYTF. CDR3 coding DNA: TGTGCCAGCAACTTTAACCGAACGGAAATTAACTATGGCTACACCTTC.

The CDR3 nucleotides read TGCAGCGACGGGGCAGCGGGGAGCTACGAGCAGTACTTC. Translated: CSDGAAGSYEQYF. The V and J genes are TRBV29-1 and TRBJ2-7; TRBD2 matches at 7 bases. V lost 7 bases to trimming and J lost 3 bases; unmatched junction nucleotides: 9. Germline values: CDR1 SQVTM, CDR2 ANQGSEA. The CDR3 runs 13 residues.